Following are 27 T cell receptor beta chains from one sample sequenced in a study of PD-1 blockade in classical Hodgkin lymphoma. Time point of the sample: cycle 4 day 1 (C4D1), after more than five weeks of nivolumab. Every single patient, without exception, relapsed after autologous stem cell transplantation, and brentuximab vedotin exposure varied. Libraries were prepared by immunoSEQ multiplex PCR; TCRdb keeps only in-frame clonotypes and omits some of them. The sample consists of about 20,000 clones, 80% of them appearing once. This specimen was peripheral blood mononuclear cells (PBMCs), taken before the fourth cycle of nivolumab. The receptor set was obtained from a human donor with classical Hodgkin lymphoma.

The J gene is TRBJ1-6, the V gene TRBV5-1, with a possible D match to TRBD1 (6 bases). The CDR3 has 16 amino acids. Germline V gene sequence: CDR1 SGHRS, CDR2 YFSETQ. With 0 bases removed from V and 5 bases from J, the gap between germline ends came to 12 bases. The CDR3 bases are TGCGCCAGCAGCTTGGGATTTGGGGGCCATAATTCACCCCTCCACTTT. This encodes CASSLGFGGHNSPLHF.

The V gene is TRBV7-2, the J gene TRBJ1-2, with D maybe TRBD1 (5 bases). The ends were cut back, 1 base at V and 5 bases at J, with 17 bases in the middle. Germline CDR1 is SGHTA and CDR2 is FQGNSA. The CDR3 totals 16 residues. CDR3 bases: TGTGCCAGCAGCTTAGGTAGCAGGGTCCTGGAGTATGGCTACACCTTC. It is translated as CASSLGSRVLEYGYTF.

This clone was counted once. CDR3 sequence: CASSEGSLTYNEQFF. The CDR3 DNA follows: TGCGCCAGCAGCGAGGGAAGTCTGACCTACAATGAGCAGTTCTTC. The V and J genes are TRBV5-1 and TRBJ2-1; D perhaps matches TRBD2 (5 bases). V was trimmed by 4 bases and J by 2 bases, leaving 13 bases between them. Germline loops: CDR1 SGHRS, CDR2 YFSETQ. The CDR3 has 15 residues.

The rearrangement uses TRBV7-3 and TRBJ1-4, with unresolved D. The CDR3 is made up of 16 amino acids. Trimming left V 1 base short and J 6 bases short, with 15 bases between. The V gene's germline CDR1 is SGHTA and CDR2 FQGTGA. The CDR3 region is CASSLKGPRVDEKLFF. The CDR3 region has the DNA TGTGCCAGCAGCTTAAAAGGCCCCCGCGTGGATGAAAAACTGTTTTTT.

A few counts support this clone. The V call is TRBV7-9, the J call TRBJ1-2; 7 bases fit TRBD1. The CDR3 totals 15 residues. Germline CDR1 is SEHNR and CDR2 is FQNEAQ (reference sequence). With V trimmed by 8 bases and J by 4 bases, 13 bases remained unmatched. DNA for the CDR3: TGTGCCAGCGTTAAACAGGGGACATCGGGCTATGGCTACACCTTC. This codes for CASVKQGTSGYGYTF.

DNA for the CDR3: TGTGCCAGCAGCAAACTTCACGGGACTAGCGGGGCGAACACCGGGGAGCTGTTTTTT. This sequence encodes CASSKLHGTSGANTGELFF. The V and J genes are TRBV21-1 and TRBJ2-2; the table names TRBD2, a call not compared with the DNA. TRBV21-1 is labeled a pseudogene. The CDR3 totals 19 residues.

This chain joins TRBV19 and TRBJ1-3, with D tentatively TRBD1 (6 bases). Germline V gives CDR1 LNHDA, CDR2 SQIVND (reference sequence). V lost 7 bases and J lost 1, with 32 bases in between. CDR3 length: 21 amino acids. The CDR3 DNA reads TGTGCCAGTAATCCCCTCGGCTTGGACAGCACTACCGTTTTGTCTGGAAACACCATATATTTT. Translating it yields CASNPLGLDSTTVLSGNTIYF.

The chain combines TRBV28 with TRBJ1-2; unclear D gene. The germline V gene has CDR1 MDHEN and CDR2 SYDVKM. The CDR3 contains 14 residues. Between the trimmed V and J ends, which lost 3 bases and 4 bases, there was a span of 12 bases. DNA for the CDR3: TGTGCCAGCAGTTTCGGCAGGTATAGCTATGGCTACACCTTC. Protein sequence: CASSFGRYSYGYTF.

The chain links TRBV5-1 to TRBJ2-7, with TRBD1 identical over 10 bases. V dropped 1 base and J dropped 5; count of bases not matched to a gene: 9. Germline assignment: CDR1 SGHRS and CDR2 YFSETQ. The CDR3 runs to 16 residues. CDR3: CASSLSPTGGFNEQYF. CDR3 in DNA: TGCGCCAGCAGCTTGTCCCCGACAGGGGGCTTTAACGAGCAGTACTTC.

The J gene is TRBJ2-7, the V gene TRBV29-1; D may be TRBD1 or TRBD2 (6 bases each). Germline CDR1 and CDR2: SQVTM and ANQGSEA. CDR3 size: 14 residues. V was clipped by 6 bases and J by 7 bases, with 22 bases between them. CDR3 region: CSVDRGASPTEQYF. The CDR3 coding sequence is TGCAGCGTGGATAGGGGGGCATCGCCTACGGAGCAGTACTTC.

By proportion, this clone is large. Its ends do not fully match the called genes, so a read error is possible. This chain's CDR3 is CAGSMGVQNTEAFF. The CDR3 DNA follows: TGTGCCGGGAGTATGGGGGTACAGAACACTGAAGCTTTCTTT. The rearrangement joins TRBV30 to TRBJ1-1, with D possibly matching TRBD1 (5 bases). Germline V gene sequence: CDR1 GTSNPN, CDR2 SVGIG (reference sequence). The length of the CDR3 is 14 residues.

V usage is TRBV20-1 and J usage is TRBJ2-3, with TRBD1 as a possible D gene (6 bases). The V and J ends lost 5 bases and 9 bases respectively, with 12 bases between them. CDR1 and CDR2 (germline): DFQATT, SNEGSKA (reference sequence). The CDR3 is 11 amino acids. In DNA form, the CDR3 reads TGCAGTGCTCCACATCAGGGGACGCAGTATTTT. It specifies CSAPHQGTQYF.

CDR3 region: CASSLSGDTQYF. In nucleotides, the CDR3 is TGCGCCAGCAGCTTGAGCGGGGATACGCAGTATTTT. The chain uses TRBV5-1 and TRBJ2-3, with a possible D match to TRBD2 (6 bases). Germline loops: CDR1 SGHRS, CDR2 YFSETQ. The V and J ends lost 1 base and 6 bases respectively, with 6 bases between them. This CDR3 has 12 amino acids.

The chain uses TRBV28 and TRBJ2-3; TRBD1 matches at 8 bases. This CDR3 comprises 15 residues. The germline CDR1 and CDR2 sequences are MDHEN and SYDVKM. V lost 5 bases and J lost 5; bases outside the gene matches: 9. The CDR3: CASSRDRISKDTQYF. DNA of the CDR3: TGTGCCAGCAGTCGGGACAGGATTTCAAAAGATACGCAGTATTTT.

The chain couples TRBV9 to TRBJ1-1, with TRBD1 identical over 11 bases. Germline trimming cut 0 bases from V and 8 bases from J; bases unmatched to any gene: 6. The CDR3 is made up of 15 amino acids. The V gene's germline CDR1 is SGDLS and CDR2 YYNGEE. CDR3 residues: CASSVVLGDRGEAFF. CDR3 nucleotides: TGTGCCAGCAGCGTAGTGTTAGGGGACAGGGGGGAAGCTTTCTTT.

The V gene is TRBV6-6, the J gene TRBJ1-2; D is perhaps TRBD1 (6 bases). The CDR3 is made up of 15 amino acids. The germline V gene has CDR1 MNHNY and CDR2 SVGAGI (reference sequence). Trimming took 5 bases from V and 4 from J, leaving 17 bases between them. The CDR3 here is CASSPGSGGSYGYTF. For the CDR3, the DNA is TGTGCCAGCAGTCCCGGGTCGGGGGGCAGCTATGGCTACACCTTC.

This chain connects TRBV6-5 to TRBJ1-4; perhaps TRBD1 as D (6 bases). CDR1 and CDR2 from the germline V gene are MNHEY and SVGAGI. Trimming removed 0 bases at V and 8 bases at J, with 7 bases between. This CDR3 has 13 residues. The CDR3 DNA is TGTGCCAGCAGTTACTCGGGACAAGAAAAACTGTTTTTT. Translating gives CASSYSGQEKLFF.

V and J are TRBV28 and TRBJ1-4; no reliable D call. CDR3 length equals 15 residues. Trimming took off 2 bases at V and 7 bases at J, with 14 bases between the two ends. The germline V gene has CDR1 MDHEN and CDR2 SYDVKM. The CDR3 DNA follows: TGTGCCAGCAGTTTAGTCGGACCGGGTATTGAAAAACTGTTTTTT. Translation: CASSLVGPGIEKLFF.

The chain recombines TRBV6-1 with TRBJ1-5; no firm D call. Looked up from germline, CDR1 is MNHNS and CDR2 is SASEGT. Trimming shortened V by 0 bases and J by 0 bases, and 15 bases separated the two germline ends. The CDR3 is 18 amino acids. The CDR3 reads CASSEANVWAYSNQPQHF. The CDR3 DNA follows: TGTGCCAGCAGTGAAGCGAACGTCTGGGCTTATAGCAATCAGCCCCAGCATTTT.

The chain recombines TRBV5-1 with TRBJ2-1, with D tentatively TRBD2 (5 bases). Trimming shortened V by 4 bases and J by 7 bases, and 21 bases separated the two germline ends. Germline CDR1 SGHRS, CDR2 YFSETQ. CDR3 size: 16 residues. Written as DNA, the CDR3 is TGCGCCAGCAGCCCCGCCTCTAGCCCGACGACGAATGAGCAGTTCTTC. It is translated as CASSPASSPTTNEQFF. Together with reference TRBV5-1 and TRBJ2-1, the CDR3 gives the full variable domain: KAGVTQTPRYLIKTRGQQVTLSCSPISGHRSVSWYQQTPGQGLQFLFEYFSETQRNKGNFPGRFSGRQFSNSRSEMNVSTLELGDSALYLCASSPASSPTTNEQFFGPGTRLTVL.

The chain links TRBV5-1 to TRBJ2-1; D gene unclear. The CDR3 runs 13 residues. Deletions cut 4 bases from V and 3 bases from J, with 8 bases between. The germline V gene has CDR1 SGHRS and CDR2 YFSETQ. CDR3: CASSPYHYNEQFF. CDR3 bases: TGCGCCAGCAGCCCCTACCACTACAATGAGCAGTTCTTC.

The V gene is TRBV5-4, the J gene TRBJ2-5, with D perhaps TRBD2 (6 bases). The germline CDR1 and CDR2 sequences are SGHNT and YYREEE (reference sequence). The CDR3 contains 15 residues. Between the trimmed V and J ends, which lost 4 bases and 2 bases, there was a span of 15 bases. CDR3 protein: CASSQVYGGQETQYF. The CDR3 region has the DNA TGTGCCAGCAGCCAAGTATACGGGGGACAAGAGACCCAGTACTTC.

V and J are TRBV10-3 and TRBJ1-5; weak D call: TRBD1 (6 bases). Trimming pared 6 bases from V and 6 bases from J, leaving 15 bases between. The CDR3 is 14 amino acids. Germline V gene lookup returns CDR1 ENHRY and CDR2 SYGVKD. CDR3 region: CAISDGQNGQPQHF. In nucleotides, the CDR3 is TGTGCCATCAGCGACGGACAGAACGGTCAGCCCCAGCATTTT.

A remark on this clone: This CDR3 is also generated by other DNA sequences in the sample. The gene calls are TRBV6-4 and TRBJ2-5, with TRBD1 as a possible D gene (5 bases). This CDR3 has 13 residues. The germline gives CDR1 MRHNA, CDR2 SNTAGT. V lost 6 bases, J lost 1 base, and 9 bases lay in between. The CDR3: CASSRQSQETQYF. CDR3 DNA sequence: TGTGCCAGCAGCAGACAGTCCCAAGAGACCCAGTACTTC.

V is TRBV7-8 and J is TRBJ2-5; 15 bases fit TRBD2. Looked up from germline, CDR1 is SGHVS and CDR2 is FQNEAQ. Trimming at V came to 5 bases and at J to 6 bases, leaving 13 bases not matched to a gene. The CDR3 covers 18 residues. CDR3 coding DNA: TGTGCCAGCAGCATAATGACCCGGACTAGCGGGGGGGGGAAGACCCAGTACTTC. This gives the protein CASSIMTRTSGGGKTQYF.

The rearrangement uses TRBV6-6 and TRBJ2-2; 9 nucleotides agree with TRBD1. V was clipped by 6 bases and J by 6 bases; unmatched bases: 11. The germline V gene has CDR1 MNHNY and CDR2 SVGAGI (reference sequence). The CDR3 spans 16 residues. CDR3 sequence reads: CASRWPGQGISGELFF. CDR3 DNA sequence: TGTGCCAGCAGATGGCCGGGACAGGGTATTTCCGGGGAGCTGTTTTTT.

This chain joins TRBV5-6 and TRBJ2-5, with D perhaps assigned TRBD1 or TRBD2 (5 bases each). The J call may be incorrect, as the DNA end agrees better with TRBJ2-7. The germline gives CDR1 SGHDT, CDR2 YYEEEE. The CDR3 covers 13 residues. The CDR3 reads CASSPGTPREQYF. The CDR3 bases are TGTGCCAGCAGCCCCGGGACCCCTCGCGAGCAGTACTTC.